The 23 T cell receptor beta chains given below trace back to one sample, sequenced in a study of T-cell reconstitution after alpha-beta-depleted transplantation in children. The TCRbeta library was prepared with unique molecular identifiers. TCRdb re-called the PCR reads through MiXCR, storing one row per CDR3 protein. This sample has around 370,000 distinct CDR3 sequences; about a tenth occur once, and the top ten carry roughly 2.5%. The sequenced sample was PBMCs from the stem cell graft donor, obtained from the stem cell graft. The receptor set was obtained from a human donor who donated a stem cell graft to a child with acute lymphoblastic leukemia.

This clonotype was detected ten times or more. This chain links TRBV11-2 with TRBJ2-3; D gene ambiguous. The CDR3 loop spans 11 amino acids. V lost 4 bases and J 10 bases, leaving 9 bases between the germline ends. Germline values: CDR1 SGHAT, CDR2 FQNNGV. CDR3 nucleotide sequence: TGTGCCAGCAGCTACGGGCCAGCGCAGTATTTT. This gives the protein CASSYGPAQYF. Drawing the rest from reference TRBV11-2 and TRBJ2-3, the complete variable domain is EAGVAQSPRYKIIEKRQSVAFWCNPISGHATLYWYQQILGQGPKLLIQFQNNGVVDDSQLPKDRFSAERLKGVDSTLKIQPAKLEDSAVYLCASSYGPAQYFGPGTRLTVL.

V usage is TRBV12-3 or TRBV12-4 and J usage is TRBJ2-5; D ambiguous. Trimming cost V 4 bases and J 5 bases, with 8 bases left between them. The CDR3 spans 12 residues. CDR3 sequence (DNA): TGTGCCAGCAGTTCCCTCACTGAGACCCAGTACTTC. Its translation: CASSSLTETQYF.

This clonotype was seen only a few times. This chain uses TRBV7-9 with TRBJ2-4; no firm D call. V lost 1 base to trimming and J lost 0 bases, with 4 bases between them. The CDR3 runs to 14 residues. Germline V gene sequence: CDR1 SEHNR, CDR2 FQNEAQ (reference sequence). The CDR3, as DNA: TGTGCCAGCAGCTTAGTAGAAGCCAAAAACATTCAGTACTTC. This encodes CASSLVEAKNIQYF.

The table lists this clonotype with a few counts. The chain couples TRBV20-1 to TRBJ1-6; a possible D gene is TRBD1 (5 bases). Between the trimmed V and J ends, which lost 0 bases and 0 bases, there was a span of 12 bases. Germline values: CDR1 DFQATT, CDR2 SNEGSKA (reference sequence). CDR3 length: 17 amino acids. This chain's CDR3 is CSARDRGVGSYNSPLHF. CDR3 sequence (DNA): TGCAGTGCTAGAGATCGAGGGGTGGGCTCCTATAATTCACCCCTCCACTTT.

This clonotype was detected only a few times. The CDR3 sequence is CASSLTSMAYNEQFF. The CDR3, as DNA: TGTGCCAGTAGTTTGACTAGTATGGCCTACAATGAGCAGTTCTTC. J is TRBJ2-1 and V is TRBV19; D is perhaps TRBD2 (6 bases). Trimming took 5 bases from V and 2 from J, leaving 13 bases between them. This CDR3 is built from 15 residues. Germline V gene lookup returns CDR1 LNHDA and CDR2 SQIVND (reference sequence). The entire variable domain, with the rest obtained from reference TRBV19 and TRBJ2-1, is as follows: DGGITQSPKYLFRKEGQNVTLSCEQNLNHDAMYWYRQDPGQGLRLIYYSQIVNDFQKGDIAEGYSVSREKKESFPLTVTSAQKNPTAFYLCASSLTSMAYNEQFFGPGTRLTVL.

The rearrangement links TRBV7-1 to TRBJ1-2, with D unresolved. TRBV7-1 is classed as an ORF, of uncertain function. The V end was cut by 0 bases, the J end by 0 bases, with 11 bases between. The CDR3 contains 16 residues. CDR3: CASSSALESANYGYTF. Written as DNA, the CDR3 is TGTGCCAGCAGCTCAGCGCTGGAGTCCGCTAACTATGGCTACACCTTC.

The table lists this clonotype with many counts. The chain links TRBV27 to TRBJ2-7; the match to TRBD2 covers 9 bases. The CDR3 loop spans 13 amino acids. Germline CDR1 is MNHEY and CDR2 is SMNVEV (reference sequence). The junction had 3 bases not matched to a gene; V was cut back by 6 bases and J by 3 bases. The CDR3 DNA follows: TGTGCCAGCAGGGGACTAGCTCTCTACGAGCAGTACTTC. Amino acids: CASRGLALYEQYF.

This chain connects TRBV12-3 or TRBV12-4 to TRBJ1-2; D remains ambiguous. The CDR3 runs to 12 residues. V dropped 7 bases and J dropped 0 bases, with 6 bases sitting between them. The CDR3 region has the DNA TGTGCCAGCACCAGAGCTAACTATGGCTACACCTTC. This codes for CASTRANYGYTF.

This clonotype was detected only a few times. V usage is TRBV20-1 and J usage is TRBJ2-7; no reliable D call. Germline V gives CDR1 DFQATT, CDR2 SNEGSKA (reference sequence). The CDR3 has 11 residues. V was cut by 6 bases and J by 3 bases, with 9 bases left in between. The CDR3: CSARHGYEQYF. The CDR3 nucleotides read TGCAGTGCGAGGCACGGCTACGAGCAGTACTTC.

In its sample, this clonotype was seen many times. The junction shows a germline mismatch at one end, possibly a read error. The chain combines TRBV7-7 with TRBJ2-5; the D gene could be TRBD1 or TRBD2 (5 bases each). Germline values: CDR1 SSHAT, CDR2 FNYEAQ (reference sequence). CDR3 length: 15 residues. CDR3 DNA: TGTGCTAGCAGCTCGGGACGGACGTACCAAGAGACCCAGTACTTC. As protein: CASSSGRTYQETQYF.

Details on this clonotype: One end of the junction fails to match germline, which may point to a read error. This chain links TRBV20-1 with TRBJ1-2; 10 positions agree with TRBD1. The germline V gene encodes CDR1 DFQATT and CDR2 SNEGSKA (reference sequence). The CDR3 has 16 residues. CDR3 in DNA: TGCAGTGCTTCCCCGGGACAGGGGCCTCGGGGCTATGGCGACACCTTC. This gives the protein CSASPGQGPRGYGDTF.

The chain uses TRBV7-9 and TRBJ2-1; TRBD2 might be the D (6 bases). The CDR3 is 16 residues long. The germline V gene encodes CDR1 SEHNR and CDR2 FQNEAQ (reference sequence). V was cut by 3 bases and J by 2 bases, with 14 bases left in between. The CDR3 sequence is CASSLGGGPAYNEQFF. In nucleotides, the CDR3 is TGTGCCAGCAGCTTGGGGGGAGGCCCCGCCTACAATGAGCAGTTCTTC. Looking up the rest from reference TRBV7-9 and TRBJ2-1 gives the full variable domain: DTGVSQNPRHKITKRGQNVTFRCDPISEHNRLYWYRQTLGQGPEFLTYFQNEAQLEKSRLLSDRFSAERPKGSFSTLEIQRTEQGDSAMYLCASSLGGGPAYNEQFFGPGTRLTVL.

There are a few counts of this clonotype. The genes are TRBV14 and TRBJ2-7; the D gene is possibly TRBD2 (6 bases). CDR3 length: 17 amino acids. Trimming took off 0 bases at V and 3 bases at J, with 18 bases between the two ends. Germline V CDR1 and CDR2: SGHDN, FVKESK. CDR3 amino acids: CASSQDVGGSPFYEQYF. CDR3 coding DNA: TGTGCCAGCAGCCAAGACGTCGGGGGATCTCCTTTCTACGAGCAGTACTTC. Full variable domain (rest looked up from reference TRBV14 and TRBJ2-7): EAGVTQFPSHSVIEKGQTVTLRCDPISGHDNLYWYRRVMGKEIKFLLHFVKESKQDESGMPNNRFLAERTGGTYSTLKVQPAELEDSGVYFCASSQDVGGSPFYEQYFGPGTRLTVT.

A few counts support this clonotype. V is TRBV5-6 and J is TRBJ2-3; a possible D gene is TRBD1 (6 bases). V was pared by 3 bases and J by 5 bases, with 10 bases between. The CDR3 contains 13 residues. Germline V lookup: CDR1 SGHDT, CDR2 YYEEEE. The CDR3 coding sequence is TGTGCCAGCAGCTGGGCAGGGGAAGATACGCAGTATTTT. Encoded protein: CASSWAGEDTQYF.

This clonotype was seen only a few times. DNA for the CDR3: TGCGCCAGCAGCCAGAACCTGGACAGGGAGGGGACCCAGTACTTC. Its protein is CASSQNLDREGTQYF. The chain carries TRBV4-3 and TRBJ2-5; maybe TRBD1 (8 bases). CDR1 is LGHNA, CDR2 YSLEER, per germline. The V end lost 3 bases, the J end lost 7 bases, and 18 bases lay between the germline ends. This CDR3 is built from 15 residues.

V usage is TRBV7-8 and J usage is TRBJ2-7, with D possibly TRBD2 on 5 matching bases. The V and J ends lost 1 base and 0 bases respectively, with 22 bases between them. Germline V CDR1 and CDR2: SGHVS, FQNEAQ. The CDR3 covers 19 residues. The CDR3 sequence: CASSLGFLRGGRSSYEQYF. The CDR3 DNA reads as TGTGCCAGCAGCTTAGGCTTTCTTCGAGGCGGGCGGAGCTCCTACGAGCAGTACTTC.

This clonotype was counted only a few times. This chain joins TRBV29-1 and TRBJ2-7, with 7 bases aligning to TRBD1. This CDR3 has 14 residues. The germline CDR1 and CDR2 sequences are SQVTM and ANQGSEA. With V trimmed by 4 bases and J by 4 bases, 10 bases remained unmatched. As DNA, the CDR3 is TGCAGCGTTGTGTCTTGGGACAGCACATACGAGCAGTACTTC. The encoded protein is CSVVSWDSTYEQYF.

This chain connects TRBV28 to TRBJ2-1; 7 bases fit TRBD1. CDR3 length equals 14 residues. The ends lost 6 bases at V and 12 bases at J; junction bases unmatched: 14. Germline CDR1 is MDHEN and CDR2 is SYDVKM. The CDR3 loop is CASSTALDRSGQFF. The CDR3 DNA reads TGTGCCAGCAGCACAGCACTGGACAGGAGCGGGCAGTTCTTC.

This clonotype was found many times. The V call is TRBV5-1, the J call TRBJ2-3, with a weak D call TRBD2 (5 bases). CDR3 size: 14 residues. V lost 4 bases and J 5 bases, leaving 14 bases between the germline ends. CDR1 and CDR2 from the germline V gene are SGHRS and YFSETQ. CDR3: CASSLLGTKDTQYF. The DNA of the CDR3 is TGCGCCAGCAGCCTACTAGGAACGAAAGATACGCAGTATTTT.

This clonotype has a handful of counts. The chain uses TRBV3-1 and TRBJ1-6; D perhaps matches TRBD1 (6 bases). V lost 4 bases to trimming and J lost 5 bases, with 15 bases between them. The CDR3 contains 16 residues. CDR1 and CDR2 (germline): LGHDT, YNNKEL (reference sequence). The CDR3 reads CASSRFTGYNNSPLHF. The CDR3 nucleotides read TGTGCCAGCAGCCGTTTTACAGGGTACAATAATTCACCCCTCCACTTT.

This chain joins TRBV30 and TRBJ2-1; D might be TRBD2 (5 bases). The CDR3 is made up of 14 amino acids. CDR1 GTSNPN and CDR2 SVGIG come from the germline V gene (reference sequence). V dropped 5 bases and J dropped 2 bases, with 13 bases sitting between them. Here the CDR3 DNA reads TGTGCCTGGGGCCAAGGGAGTGCCTACAATGAGCAGTTCTTC. As protein: CAWGQGSAYNEQFF. Full variable domain (outside the CDR3, taken from reference TRBV30 and TRBJ2-1): SQTIHQWPATLVQPVGSPLSLECTVEGTSNPNLYWYRQAAGRGLQLLFYSVGIGQISSEVPQNLSASRPQDRQFILSSKKLLLSDSGFYLCAWGQGSAYNEQFFGPGTRLTVL.

This clonotype was seen ten or more times. The chain employs TRBV20-1 and TRBJ2-2; 8 bases align to TRBD2. V was clipped by 3 bases and J by 3 bases; unmatched bases: 6. This CDR3 is built from 15 residues. Germline lookup yields CDR1 DFQATT and CDR2 SNEGSKA (reference sequence). CDR3 amino acids: CSASSGAGDTGELFF. CDR3 DNA sequence: TGCAGTGCTAGTAGCGGGGCCGGCGACACCGGGGAGCTGTTTTTT.

This clonotype was recorded only once. This sequence joins TRBV5-1 and TRBJ2-5; D perhaps matches TRBD2 (6 bases). Trimming left V 0 bases short and J 5 bases short, with 17 bases between. CDR3 length: 16 amino acids. Germline CDR1 is SGHRS and CDR2 is YFSETQ. The CDR3 reads CASSLGGAAAGETQYF. DNA for the CDR3: TGCGCCAGCAGCTTGGGGGGCGCGGCGGCGGGGGAGACCCAGTACTTC.